Listed below are T cell receptor beta chains from one sample, sequenced in a study of OX40 agonist ivuxolimab in advanced cancers. Here immunoSEQ multiplex PCR was the method, and the copy in TCRdb shows in-frame clones only, minus some. This table holds about 80,000 clones, approximately 85% found once. Sequencing was performed on CD4+ or CD8+ T cells sorted from blood, taken in a trial of the OX40 agonist ivuxolimab. The receptor set was obtained from an adult with an advanced solid tumor such as melanoma, head and neck, liver or kidney cancer. Each CDR3 is given with its conserved first and last residue. The D gene is left open where the match is weak. The size field is filled for only some rows; it gives once, few, many or a size class.

-	15	TRBV6-6	TRBJ2-7	-	CASSAGTPRVYEQYF	TGTGCCAGCAGCGCCGGGACTCCAAGGGTATACGAGCAGTACTTC
once	13	TRBV2	TRBJ2-1	-	CASSESGYNEQFF	TGTGCCAGCAGTGAATCCGGTTACAATGAGCAGTTCTTC
few	15	TRBV2	TRBJ1-2	-	CASRMRQGISYGYTF	TGTGCCAGCAGGATGAGGCAGGGGATATCCTATGGCTACACCTTC
-	15	TRBV5-4	TRBJ2-1	TRBD2	CASSRTSGSSDEQFF	TGTGCCAGCAGCCGGACTAGCGGGAGTTCCGATGAGCAGTTCTTC
-	15	TRBV7-2	TRBJ2-5	TRBD2	CASSLQRGAQETQYF	TGTGCCAGCAGCCTCCAGCGGGGGGCCCAAGAGACCCAGTACTTC
-	15	TRBV15	TRBJ2-7	TRBD2	CATSRGGSGSYEQYF	TGTGCCACCAGCAGGGGAGGTAGCGGGAGCTACGAGCAGTACTTC
-	16	TRBV18	TRBJ2-7	TRBD2	CASSPPGGRATNEQYF	TGTGCCAGCTCACCACCTGGCGGGAGGGCCACGAACGAGCAGTACTTC
-	12	TRBV5-4	TRBJ1-4	-	CASSSSGAKLFF	TGTGCCAGCAGCTCGTCAGGGGCTAAACTGTTTTTT
-	13	TRBV30	TRBJ2-2	-	CACPNKGAGELFF	TGTGCCTGTCCTAACAAGGGAGCCGGGGAGCTGTTTTTT
-	14	TRBV6-5	TRBJ1-6	-	CASSLRGANSPLHF	TGTGCCAGCAGCCTAAGGGGGGCTAATTCACCCCTCCACTTT
-	14	TRBV2	TRBJ2-1	-	CASSSPYRVQEQFF	TGTGCCAGCAGTTCACCTTACAGGGTGCAGGAGCAGTTCTTC
once	15	TRBV30	TRBJ1-2	TRBD1	CAWSRTRQGNYGYTF	TGTGCCTGGAGTCGGACCCGACAGGGCAACTATGGCTACACCTTC
-	14	TRBV14	TRBJ2-3	-	CASSQDLGWDTQYF	TGTGCCAGCAGCCAAGATCTGGGGTGGGATACGCAGTATTTT
-	14	TRBV10-1	TRBJ1-1	-	CASSESGTNTEAFF	TGCGCCAGCAGTGAGTCAGGGACTAACACTGAAGCTTTCTTT
-	14	TRBV10-3	TRBJ1-2	-	CAISEQGRSYGYTF	TGTGCCATCAGTGAGCAGGGACGCTCCTATGGCTACACCTTC
-	13	TRBV5-1	TRBJ2-5	-	CASSLQATETQYF	TGCGCCAGCAGCTTGCAAGCTACGGAGACCCAGTACTTC
once	9	TRBV25-1	TRBJ2-7	-	CARRDPLYF	TGTGCCAGGAGGGACCCTCTGTACTTC
-	13	TRBV11-3	TRBJ2-1	-	CASSLGLGREQFF	TGTGCCAGCAGCTTAGGCCTAGGACGGGAGCAGTTCTTC
-	12	TRBV10-3	TRBJ2-1	-	CAISANLDEQFF	TGTGCCATCAGTGCGAACTTGGATGAGCAGTTCTTC
-	16	TRBV5-1	TRBJ1-1	-	CASSLGTPGGFTEAFF	TGCGCCAGCAGCTTGGGGACGCCGGGAGGGTTCACTGAAGCTTTCTTT
-	13	TRBV9	TRBJ1-2	-	CASSVVGVSGYTF	TGTGCCAGCAGCGTAGTGGGGGTTAGCGGCTACACCTTC
-	14	TRBV30	TRBJ2-2	TRBD2	CAWSRLAEGGELFF	TGTGCCTGGAGTCGACTAGCCGAGGGCGGGGAGCTGTTTTTT
-	14	TRBV18	TRBJ1-1	-	CASSPTRETTEAFF	TGTGCCAGCTCCCCAACTCGGGAAACCACTGAAGCTTTCTTT
-	14	TRBV10-3	TRBJ1-5	-	CAISERGGEEPQHF	TGTGCCATCAGTGAGCGGGGGGGCGAAGAGCCCCAGCATTTT
-	15	TRBV7-2	TRBJ2-7	TRBD1	CASSRRTGGSYEQYF	TGTGCCAGCAGTCGACGGACAGGGGGTTCCTACGAGCAGTACTTC
-	16	TRBV15	TRBJ2-1	TRBD2	CATSRATSGIYNEQFF	TGTGCCACCAGCAGAGCGACTAGCGGGATATACAATGAGCAGTTCTTC
once	14	TRBV6-5	TRBJ1-6	TRBD1	CASSEDRGLSPLHF	TGCGCCAGCAGTGAGGACAGGGGGCTTTCACCCCTCCACTTT
once	12	TRBV19	TRBJ1-1	-	CASSGPNTEAFF	TGTGCCAGTAGCGGACCGAACACTGAAGCTTTCTTT
once	19	TRBV18	TRBJ2-1	-	CASSVDRAFSGALNIEQFF	TGTGCCAGCTCAGTGGACCGAGCATTCTCGGGGGCGCTTAATATTGAGCAGTTCTTC
-	12	TRBV16	TRBJ2-3	-	CASSDTGDTQYF	TGTGCCAGCAGCGACACGGGAGATACGCAGTATTTT
-	16	TRBV5-1	TRBJ2-7	-	CASSLVRGTSNDEQYF	TGCGCCAGCAGCTTGGTTCGGGGGACATCTAACGACGAGCAGTACTTC
-	13	TRBV13	TRBJ1-1	-	CASSPQGGTEAFF	TGTGCCAGCAGCCCTCAGGGAGGGACTGAAGCTTTCTTT
-	12	TRBV6-5	TRBJ1-5	-	CASSSGDQPQHF	TGTGCCAGCAGTTCTGGGGATCAGCCCCAGCATTTT
-	12	TRBV6-5	TRBJ2-1	-	CASSRIGNEQFF	TGTGCCAGCAGCAGGATTGGCAATGAGCAGTTCTTC
-	14	TRBV5-6	TRBJ1-1	TRBD1	CASSSRTGLTEAFF	TGTGCCAGCAGCTCCAGGACAGGGCTGACTGAAGCTTTCTTT
-	14	TRBV6-5	TRBJ1-6	-	CASSYLTEHSPLHF	TGTGCCAGCAGTTACCTGACGGAGCATTCACCCCTCCACTTT
-	13	TRBV6-1	TRBJ1-4	TRBD1	CASHRGDNEKLFF	TGTGCCAGCCACAGGGGTGATAATGAAAAACTGTTTTTT
-	15	TRBV15	TRBJ1-1	-	CATSRDDRLGTEAFF	TGTGCCACCAGCAGAGACGACAGGTTGGGCACTGAAGCTTTCTTT
-	12	TRBV7-9	TRBJ1-1	-	CASSLAATEAFF	TGTGCCAGCAGCTTAGCGGCCACTGAAGCTTTCTTT
-	13	TRBV7-9	TRBJ2-3	-	CASHRPGADTQYF	TGTGCCAGTCACCGCCCCGGGGCAGATACGCAGTATTTT
-	15	TRBV7-9	TRBJ2-3	-	CASSLGPQGTDTQYF	TGTGCCAGCAGCCTTGGGCCTCAGGGCACAGATACGCAGTATTTT
-	16	TRBV7-8	TRBJ1-2	TRBD1	CASSFSEGGQGSGYTF	TGTGCCAGCAGCTTCAGCGAAGGGGGACAGGGCAGTGGCTACACCTTC
once	14	TRBV6-1	TRBJ2-5	TRBD2	CASSAGLAGETQYF	TGTGCCAGCAGCGCGGGACTAGCGGGAGAGACCCAGTACTTC
-	14	TRBV10-3	TRBJ2-5	-	CAISERGPTETQYF	TGTGCCATCAGTGAGAGGGGTCCTACTGAGACCCAGTACTTC
-	15	TRBV11-2	TRBJ1-5	-	CASSQGQGGNQPQHF	TGTGCCAGCAGCCAGGGGCAGGGAGGCAATCAGCCCCAGCATTTT
-	12	TRBV29-1	TRBJ1-5	TRBD1	CSARQGLGPQHF	TGCAGCGCACGACAGGGATTGGGGCCCCAGCATTTT
-	14	TRBV5-6	TRBJ2-7	-	CASSRDSSSYEQYF	TGTGCCAGCAGCCGTGACAGTTCCTCCTACGAGCAGTACTTC
-	14	TRBV7-9	TRBJ2-3	TRBD2	CASSLAGGRNTQYF	TGTGCCAGCAGCTTAGCGGGGGGGAGGAATACGCAGTATTTT
-	17	TRBV5-8	TRBJ2-7	TRBD2	CASSLGGLAEPLYEQYF	TGTGCCAGCAGCTTGGGGGGACTAGCGGAACCCTTATACGAGCAGTACTTC
-	13	TRBV7-9	TRBJ2-1	TRBD1	CASSLGQGTEQFF	TGTGCCAGCAGCTTGGGACAGGGGACCGAGCAGTTCTTC
-	15	TRBV5-5	TRBJ2-7	TRBD2	CASSLGSSGIYEQYF	TGTGCCAGCAGCTTAGGTTCCAGCGGGATCTACGAGCAGTACTTC
-	14	TRBV28	TRBJ2-7	TRBD1	CASSWTVTGAEQYF	TGTGCCAGCAGTTGGACAGTGACAGGGGCCGAGCAGTACTTC
-	13	TRBV2	TRBJ1-2	-	CASSIFNPGVYTF	TGTGCCAGCAGTATTTTTAATCCAGGGGTCTACACCTTC
-	15	TRBV11-2	TRBJ2-3	-	CASSSAGLYTDTQYF	TGTGCCAGCAGCTCGGCGGGACTTTACACAGATACGCAGTATTTT
-	17	TRBV5-1	TRBJ2-2	TRBD1	CASSLATGTALAGELFF	TGCGCCAGCAGCTTGGCCACCGGGACAGCCTTAGCCGGGGAGCTGTTTTTT
-	18	TRBV11-2	TRBJ2-1	-	CASRGAPLGTDSYNEQFF	TGTGCCAGCAGGGGGGCTCCGCTGGGGACGGATTCCTACAATGAGCAGTTCTTC
few	15	TRBV5-4	TRBJ2-3	-	CASSRRGMAADTQYF	TGTGCCAGCAGCCGGCGGGGTATGGCCGCAGATACGCAGTATTTT